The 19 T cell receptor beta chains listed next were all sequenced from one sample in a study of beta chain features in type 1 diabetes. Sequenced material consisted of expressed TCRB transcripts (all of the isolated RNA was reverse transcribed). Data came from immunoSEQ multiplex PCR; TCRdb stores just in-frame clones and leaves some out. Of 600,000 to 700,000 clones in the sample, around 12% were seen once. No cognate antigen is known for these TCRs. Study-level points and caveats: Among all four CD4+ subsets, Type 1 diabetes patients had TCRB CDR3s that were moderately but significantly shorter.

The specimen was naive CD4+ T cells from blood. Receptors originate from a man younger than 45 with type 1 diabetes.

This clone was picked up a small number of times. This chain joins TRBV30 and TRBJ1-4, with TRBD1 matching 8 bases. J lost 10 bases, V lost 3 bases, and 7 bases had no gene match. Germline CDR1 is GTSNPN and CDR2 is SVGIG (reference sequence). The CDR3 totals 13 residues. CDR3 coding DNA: TGTGCCTGGAGCCAGGGGGCAAAGGCAAAACTGTTTTTT. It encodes CAWSQGAKAKLFF.

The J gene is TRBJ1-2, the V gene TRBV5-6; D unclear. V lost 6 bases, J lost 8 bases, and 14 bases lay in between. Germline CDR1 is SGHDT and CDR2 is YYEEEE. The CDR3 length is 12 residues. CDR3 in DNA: TGTGCCAGCACCACCGGTCTAGGGGGCTACACCTTC. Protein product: CASTTGLGGYTF.

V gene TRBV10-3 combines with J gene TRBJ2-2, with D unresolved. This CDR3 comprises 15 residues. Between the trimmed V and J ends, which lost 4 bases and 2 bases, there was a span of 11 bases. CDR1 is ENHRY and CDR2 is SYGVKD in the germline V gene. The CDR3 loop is CAISVQTTNTGELFF. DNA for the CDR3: TGTGCCATCAGTGTGCAGACAACTAACACCGGGGAGCTGTTTTTT.

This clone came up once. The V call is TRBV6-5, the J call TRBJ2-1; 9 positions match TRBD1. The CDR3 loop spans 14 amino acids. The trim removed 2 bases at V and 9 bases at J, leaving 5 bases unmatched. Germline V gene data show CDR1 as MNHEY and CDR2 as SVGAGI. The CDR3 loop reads CASSYVTGGGEQFF. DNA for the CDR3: TGTGCCAGCAGTTACGTGACAGGGGGAGGTGAGCAGTTCTTC.

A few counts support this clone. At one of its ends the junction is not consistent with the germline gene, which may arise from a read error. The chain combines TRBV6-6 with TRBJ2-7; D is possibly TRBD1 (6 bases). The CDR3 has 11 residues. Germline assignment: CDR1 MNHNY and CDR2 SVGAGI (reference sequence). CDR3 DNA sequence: TGTGCCAGCAGTCCGGACAGCGCGCTCCACTTC. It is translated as CASSPDSALHF.

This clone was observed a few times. The CDR3 spells CASTSKRGSYNEQFF. Here the CDR3 DNA reads TGTGCCAGCACCTCAAAGAGGGGCTCCTACAATGAGCAGTTCTTC. The chain couples TRBV7-9 to TRBJ2-1; D may correspond to TRBD1 or TRBD2 (5 bases each). Germline V CDR1 and CDR2: SEHNR, FQNEAQ (reference sequence). Trimming cost V 7 bases and J 0 bases, with 13 bases left between them. There are 15 residues in the CDR3.

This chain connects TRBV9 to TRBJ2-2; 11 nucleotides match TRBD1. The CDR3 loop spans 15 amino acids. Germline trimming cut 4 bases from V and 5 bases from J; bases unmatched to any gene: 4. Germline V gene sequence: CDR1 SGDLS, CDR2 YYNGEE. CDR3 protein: CASSPGQGATGELFF. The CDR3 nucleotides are TGTGCCAGCAGCCCCGGACAGGGGGCAACCGGGGAGCTGTTTTTT.

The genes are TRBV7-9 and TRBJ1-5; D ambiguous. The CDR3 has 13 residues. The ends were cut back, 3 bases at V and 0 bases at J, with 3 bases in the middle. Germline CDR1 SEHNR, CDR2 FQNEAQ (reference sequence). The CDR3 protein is CASSLLSNQPQHF. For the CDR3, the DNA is TGTGCCAGCAGCTTGCTTAGCAATCAGCCCCAGCATTTT.

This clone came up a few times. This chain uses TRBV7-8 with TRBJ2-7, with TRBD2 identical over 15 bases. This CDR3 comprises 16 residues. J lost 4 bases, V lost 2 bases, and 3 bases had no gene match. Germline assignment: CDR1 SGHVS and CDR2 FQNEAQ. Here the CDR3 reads CASSLIGTSGGYEQYF. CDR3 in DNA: TGTGCCAGCAGCTTAATCGGGACTAGCGGGGGGTACGAGCAGTACTTC.

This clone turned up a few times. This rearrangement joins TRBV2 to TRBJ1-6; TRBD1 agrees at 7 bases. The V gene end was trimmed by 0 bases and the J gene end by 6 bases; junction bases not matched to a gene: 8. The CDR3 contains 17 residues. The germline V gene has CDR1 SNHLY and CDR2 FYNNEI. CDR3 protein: CASSEAEGAIFNSPLHF. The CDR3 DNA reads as TGTGCCAGCAGTGAAGCGGAGGGGGCGATTTTTAATTCACCCCTCCACTTT. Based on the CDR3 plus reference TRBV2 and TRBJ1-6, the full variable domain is EPEVTQTPSHQVTQMGQEVILRCVPISNHLYFYWYRQILGQKVEFLVSFYNNEISEKSEIFDDQFSVERPDGSNFTLKIRSTKLEDSAMYFCASSEAEGAIFNSPLHFGNGTRLTVT.

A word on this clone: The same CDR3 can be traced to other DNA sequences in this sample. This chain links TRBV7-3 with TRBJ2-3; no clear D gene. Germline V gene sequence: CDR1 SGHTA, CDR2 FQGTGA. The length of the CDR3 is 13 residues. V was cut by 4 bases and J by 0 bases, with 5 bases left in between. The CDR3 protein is CASSSSSTDTQYF. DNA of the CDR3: TGTGCCAGCAGCTCAAGTAGCACAGATACGCAGTATTTT.

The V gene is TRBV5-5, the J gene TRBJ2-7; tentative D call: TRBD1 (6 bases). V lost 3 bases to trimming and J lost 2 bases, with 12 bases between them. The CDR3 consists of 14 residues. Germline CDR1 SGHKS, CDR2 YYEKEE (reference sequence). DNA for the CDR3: TGTGCCAGCAGCTCCGGACAGATACCCTACGAGCAGTACTTC. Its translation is CASSSGQIPYEQYF.

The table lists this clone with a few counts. CDR3 nucleotide sequence: TGTGCCAGCAGCTTAGGGTATAACCCGAACTATGGCTACACCTTC. It translates to CASSLGYNPNYGYTF. The chain combines TRBV11-3 with TRBJ1-2; unclear D gene. The ends were cut back, 1 base at V and 2 bases at J, with 11 bases in the middle. CDR1 is SGHNT, CDR2 YENEEA, per germline. The CDR3 runs to 15 residues.

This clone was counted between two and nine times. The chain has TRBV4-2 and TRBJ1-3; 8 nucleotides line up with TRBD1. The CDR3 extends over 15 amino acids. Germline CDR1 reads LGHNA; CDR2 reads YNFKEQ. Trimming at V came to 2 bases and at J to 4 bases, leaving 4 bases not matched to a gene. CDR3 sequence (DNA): TGTGCCAGCAGCCAAACCGGGACAGGAGGAAACACCATATATTTT. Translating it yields CASSQTGTGGNTIYF.

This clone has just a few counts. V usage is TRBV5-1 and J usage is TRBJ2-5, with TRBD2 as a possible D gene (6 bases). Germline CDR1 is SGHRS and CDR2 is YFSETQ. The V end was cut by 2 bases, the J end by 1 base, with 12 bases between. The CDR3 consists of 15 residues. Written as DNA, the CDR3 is TGCGCCAGCAGCTTATTGGCCGGGGGCCAAGAGACCCAGTACTTC. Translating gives CASSLLAGGQETQYF.

The CDR3 protein is CSGRRWPGQETQYF. DNA for the CDR3: TGCAGCGGCCGGAGGTGGCCTGGTCAAGAGACCCAGTACTTC. This chain joins TRBV29-1 and TRBJ2-5; tentative D call: TRBD2 (5 bases). Trimming shortened V by 7 bases and J by 2 bases, and 17 bases separated the two germline ends. Germline lookup yields CDR1 SQVTM and CDR2 ANQGSEA. This CDR3 region has 14 residues.

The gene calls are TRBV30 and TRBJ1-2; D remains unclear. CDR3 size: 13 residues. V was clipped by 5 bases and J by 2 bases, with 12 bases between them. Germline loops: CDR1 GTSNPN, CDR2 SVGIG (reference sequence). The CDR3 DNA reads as TGTGCCTGGTTCGGGCCAGTCAACTATGGCTACACCTTC. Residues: CAWFGPVNYGYTF.

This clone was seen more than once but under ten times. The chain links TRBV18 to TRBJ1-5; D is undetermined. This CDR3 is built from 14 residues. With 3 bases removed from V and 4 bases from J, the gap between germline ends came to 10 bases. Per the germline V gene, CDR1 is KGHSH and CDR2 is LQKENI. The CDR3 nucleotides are TGTGCCAGCTCACCCCGGGGTCCAAATCAGCCCCAGCATTTT. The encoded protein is CASSPRGPNQPQHF.

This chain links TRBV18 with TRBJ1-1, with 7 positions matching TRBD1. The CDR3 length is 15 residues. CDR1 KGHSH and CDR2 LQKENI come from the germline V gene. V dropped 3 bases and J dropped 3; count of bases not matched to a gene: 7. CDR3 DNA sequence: TGTGCCAGCTCACCGGGACAGCCGAGATACACTGAAGCTTTCTTT. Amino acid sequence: CASSPGQPRYTEAFF.